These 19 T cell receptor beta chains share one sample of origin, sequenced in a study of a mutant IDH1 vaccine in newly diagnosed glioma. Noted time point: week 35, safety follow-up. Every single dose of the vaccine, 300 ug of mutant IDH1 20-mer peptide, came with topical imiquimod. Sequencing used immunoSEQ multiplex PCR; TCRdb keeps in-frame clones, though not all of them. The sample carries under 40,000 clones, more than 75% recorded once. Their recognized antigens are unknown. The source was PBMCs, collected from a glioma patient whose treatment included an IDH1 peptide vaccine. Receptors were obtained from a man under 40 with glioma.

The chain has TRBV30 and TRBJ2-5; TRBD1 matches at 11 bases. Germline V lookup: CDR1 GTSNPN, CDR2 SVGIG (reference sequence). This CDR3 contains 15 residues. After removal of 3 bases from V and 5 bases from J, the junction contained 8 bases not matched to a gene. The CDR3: CAWRPGQGARETQYF. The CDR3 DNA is TGTGCCTGGAGACCCGGACAGGGGGCGCGTGAGACCCAGTACTTC.

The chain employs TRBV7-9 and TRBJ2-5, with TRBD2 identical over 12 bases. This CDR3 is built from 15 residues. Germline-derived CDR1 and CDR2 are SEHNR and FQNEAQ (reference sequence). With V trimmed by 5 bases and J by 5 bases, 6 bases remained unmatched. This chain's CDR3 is CASSPPLAGGETQYF. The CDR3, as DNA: TGTGCCAGCAGCCCCCCCCTAGCGGGAGGGGAGACCCAGTACTTC.

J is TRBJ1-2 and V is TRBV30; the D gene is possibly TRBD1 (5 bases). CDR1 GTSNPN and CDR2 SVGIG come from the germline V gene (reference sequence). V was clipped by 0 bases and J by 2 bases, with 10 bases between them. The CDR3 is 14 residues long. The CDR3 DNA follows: TGTGCCTGGAGTGTGGGGGGGGGAAACTATGGCTACACCTTC. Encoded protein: CAWSVGGGNYGYTF.

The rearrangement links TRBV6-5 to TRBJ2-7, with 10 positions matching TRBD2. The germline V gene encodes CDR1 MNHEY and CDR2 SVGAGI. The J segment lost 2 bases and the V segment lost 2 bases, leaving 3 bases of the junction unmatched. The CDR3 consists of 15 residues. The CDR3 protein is CASSYSLAGAYEQYF. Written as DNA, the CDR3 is TGTGCCAGCAGTTACAGTCTAGCGGGAGCCTACGAGCAGTACTTC.

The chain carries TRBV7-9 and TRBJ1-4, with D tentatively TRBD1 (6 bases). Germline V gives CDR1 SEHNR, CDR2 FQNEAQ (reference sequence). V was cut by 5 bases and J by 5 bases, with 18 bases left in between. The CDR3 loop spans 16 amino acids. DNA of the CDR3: TGTGCCAGCAGCAACCTCAGGGGTGGGGGGAATGAAAAACTGTTTTTT. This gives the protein CASSNLRGGGNEKLFF.

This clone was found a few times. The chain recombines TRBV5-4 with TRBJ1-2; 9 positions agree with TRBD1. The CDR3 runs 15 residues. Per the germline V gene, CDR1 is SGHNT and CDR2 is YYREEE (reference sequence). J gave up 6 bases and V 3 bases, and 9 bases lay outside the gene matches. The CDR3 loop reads CASSSGTGIDNGYTF. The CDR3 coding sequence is TGTGCCAGCAGCTCGGGGACAGGGATAGATAATGGCTACACCTTC.

CDR3 protein: CASSQQGAHTEAFF. CDR3 nucleotide sequence: TGCGCCAGCAGCCAACAGGGGGCCCACACTGAAGCTTTCTTT. The chain uses TRBV5-1 and TRBJ1-1, with 9 nucleotides matching TRBD1. V lost 4 bases to trimming and J lost 3 bases; unmatched junction nucleotides: 4. The CDR3 loop spans 14 amino acids. Per germline, CDR1 SGHRS and CDR2 YFSETQ.

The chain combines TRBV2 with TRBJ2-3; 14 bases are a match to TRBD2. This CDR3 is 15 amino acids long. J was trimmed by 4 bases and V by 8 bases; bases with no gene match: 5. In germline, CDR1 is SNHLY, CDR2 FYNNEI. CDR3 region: CASQGLAGEADTQYF. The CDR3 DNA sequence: TGTGCCAGCCAGGGACTAGCGGGAGAGGCAGATACGCAGTATTTT.

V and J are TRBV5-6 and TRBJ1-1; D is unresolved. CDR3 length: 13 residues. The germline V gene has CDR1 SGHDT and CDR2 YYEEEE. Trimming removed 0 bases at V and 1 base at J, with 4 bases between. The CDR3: CASSLDTNTEAFF. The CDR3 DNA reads TGTGCCAGCAGCTTGGACACGAACACTGAAGCTTTCTTT.

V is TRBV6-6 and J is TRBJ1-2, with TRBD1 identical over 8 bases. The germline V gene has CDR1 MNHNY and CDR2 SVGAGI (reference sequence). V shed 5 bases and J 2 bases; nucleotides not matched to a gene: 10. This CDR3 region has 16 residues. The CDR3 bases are TGTGCCAGCAGTATGGACAGGGAAAATTGGAACTATGGCTACACCTTC. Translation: CASSMDRENWNYGYTF.

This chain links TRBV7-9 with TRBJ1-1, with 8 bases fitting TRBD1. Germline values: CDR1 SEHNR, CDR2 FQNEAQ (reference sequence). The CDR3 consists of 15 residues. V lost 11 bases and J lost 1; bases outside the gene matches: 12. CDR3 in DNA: TGTGCCGTCCCCCGGACAGGGTACAAGAACACTGAAGCTTTCTTT. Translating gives CAVPRTGYKNTEAFF.

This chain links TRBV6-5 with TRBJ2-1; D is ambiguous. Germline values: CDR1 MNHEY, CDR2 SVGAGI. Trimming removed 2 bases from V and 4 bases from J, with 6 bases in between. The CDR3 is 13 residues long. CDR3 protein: CASSYDSYNEQFF. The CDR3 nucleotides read TGTGCCAGCAGTTACGACTCTTACAATGAGCAGTTCTTC.

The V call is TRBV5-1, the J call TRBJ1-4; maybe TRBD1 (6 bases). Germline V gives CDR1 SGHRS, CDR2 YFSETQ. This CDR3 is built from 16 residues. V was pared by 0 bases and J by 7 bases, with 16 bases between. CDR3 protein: CASSLAGTTSPEKLFF. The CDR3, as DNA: TGCGCCAGCAGCTTGGCCGGGACAACGAGCCCTGAAAAACTGTTTTTT.

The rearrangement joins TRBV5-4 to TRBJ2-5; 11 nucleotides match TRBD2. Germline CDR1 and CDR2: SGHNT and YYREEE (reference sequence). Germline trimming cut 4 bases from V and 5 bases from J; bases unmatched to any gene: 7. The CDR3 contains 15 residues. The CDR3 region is CASSQVAGGGETQYF. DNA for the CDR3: TGTGCCAGCAGCCAAGTAGCGGGAGGGGGGGAGACCCAGTACTTC.

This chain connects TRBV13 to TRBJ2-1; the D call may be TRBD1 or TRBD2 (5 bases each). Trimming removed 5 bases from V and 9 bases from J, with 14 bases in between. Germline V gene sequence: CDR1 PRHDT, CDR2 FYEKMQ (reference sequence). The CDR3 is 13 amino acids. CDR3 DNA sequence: TGTGCCAGCAGCACGCCCCAAGGGACTGAGCAGTTCTTC. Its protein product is CASSTPQGTEQFF.

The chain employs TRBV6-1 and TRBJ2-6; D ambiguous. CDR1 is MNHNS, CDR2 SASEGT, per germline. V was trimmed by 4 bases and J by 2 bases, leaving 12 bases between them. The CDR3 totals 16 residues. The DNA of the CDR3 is TGTGCCAGCAGTGCAACAAGGAATACTGGGGCCAACGTCCTGACTTTC. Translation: CASSATRNTGANVLTF.

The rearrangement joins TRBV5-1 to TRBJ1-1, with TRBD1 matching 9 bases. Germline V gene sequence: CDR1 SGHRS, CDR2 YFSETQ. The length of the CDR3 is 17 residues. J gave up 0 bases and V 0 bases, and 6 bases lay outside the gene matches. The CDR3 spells CASSLAQGAQMNTEAFF. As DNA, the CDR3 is TGCGCCAGCAGCTTGGCACAGGGGGCCCAGATGAACACTGAAGCTTTCTTT. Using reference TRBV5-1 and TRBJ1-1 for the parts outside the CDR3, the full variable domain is KAGVTQTPRYLIKTRGQQVTLSCSPISGHRSVSWYQQTPGQGLQFLFEYFSETQRNKGNFPGRFSGRQFSNSRSEMNVSTLELGDSALYLCASSLAQGAQMNTEAFFGQGTRLTVV.

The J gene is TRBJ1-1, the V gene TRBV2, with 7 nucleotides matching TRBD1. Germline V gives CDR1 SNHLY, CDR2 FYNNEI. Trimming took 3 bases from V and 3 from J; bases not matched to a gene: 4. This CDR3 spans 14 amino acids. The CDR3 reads CASSETGKDTEAFF. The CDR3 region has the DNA TGTGCCAGCAGTGAGACAGGGAAGGACACTGAAGCTTTCTTT.

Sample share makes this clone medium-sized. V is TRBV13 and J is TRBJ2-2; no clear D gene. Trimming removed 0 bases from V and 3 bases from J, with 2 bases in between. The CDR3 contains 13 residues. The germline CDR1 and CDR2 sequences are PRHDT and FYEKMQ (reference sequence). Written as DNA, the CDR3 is TGTGCCAGCAGCTTAGGGGACACCGGGGAGCTGTTTTTT. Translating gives CASSLGDTGELFF.